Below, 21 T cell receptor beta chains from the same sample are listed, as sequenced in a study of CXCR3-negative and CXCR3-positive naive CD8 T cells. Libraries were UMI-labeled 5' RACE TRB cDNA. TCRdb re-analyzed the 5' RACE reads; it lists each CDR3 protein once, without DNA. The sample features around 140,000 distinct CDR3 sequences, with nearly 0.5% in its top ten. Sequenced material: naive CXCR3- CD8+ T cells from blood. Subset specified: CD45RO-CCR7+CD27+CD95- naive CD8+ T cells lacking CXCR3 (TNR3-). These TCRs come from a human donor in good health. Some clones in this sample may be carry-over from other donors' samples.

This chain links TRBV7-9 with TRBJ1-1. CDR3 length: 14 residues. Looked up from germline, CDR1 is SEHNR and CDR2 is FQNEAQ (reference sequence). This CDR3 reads CASSLAGENTEAFF. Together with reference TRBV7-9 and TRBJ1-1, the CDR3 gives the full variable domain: DTGVSQNPRHKITKRGQNVTFRCDPISEHNRLYWYRQTLGQGPEFLTYFQNEAQLEKSRLLSDRFSAERPKGSFSTLEIQRTEQGDSAMYLCASSLAGENTEAFFGQGTRLTVV.

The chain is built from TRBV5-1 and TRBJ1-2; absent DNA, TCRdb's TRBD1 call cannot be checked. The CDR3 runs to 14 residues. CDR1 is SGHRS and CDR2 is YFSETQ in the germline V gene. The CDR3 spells CASSLAHTGESYTF.

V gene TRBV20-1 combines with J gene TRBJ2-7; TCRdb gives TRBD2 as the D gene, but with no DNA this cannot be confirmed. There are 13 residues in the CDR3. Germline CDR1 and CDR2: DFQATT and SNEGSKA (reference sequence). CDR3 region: CSARAQGAYEQYF.

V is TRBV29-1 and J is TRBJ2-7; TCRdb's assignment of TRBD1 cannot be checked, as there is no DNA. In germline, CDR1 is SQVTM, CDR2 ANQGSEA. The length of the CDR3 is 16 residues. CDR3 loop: CSVEGGQGVGIYEQYF.

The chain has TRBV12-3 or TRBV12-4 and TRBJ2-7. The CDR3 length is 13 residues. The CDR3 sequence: CASSFDGGSEQYF.

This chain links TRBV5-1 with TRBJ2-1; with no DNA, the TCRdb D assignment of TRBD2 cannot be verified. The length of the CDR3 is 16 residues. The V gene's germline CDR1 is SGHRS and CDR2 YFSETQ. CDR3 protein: CASSLTSGTPYNEQFF.

Here the CDR3 reads CASSLIAGTYEQYF. This sequence joins TRBV7-3 and TRBJ2-7; TCRdb selects TRBD1, and the lack of DNA leaves this call unchecked. There are 14 residues in the CDR3. CDR1 and CDR2 (germline): SGHTA, FQGTGA.

CDR3 protein: CSATGELESPLHF. The V and J genes are TRBV20-1 and TRBJ1-6. The CDR3 covers 13 residues. Germline V CDR1 and CDR2: DFQATT, SNEGSKA (reference sequence).

CDR3 sequence reads: CASRPGSRFREQYF. This chain links TRBV25-1 with TRBJ2-7; TCRdb designates TRBD2, a call that cannot be tested without DNA. The germline CDR1 and CDR2 sequences are MGHDK and SYGVNS. This CDR3 contains 14 residues.

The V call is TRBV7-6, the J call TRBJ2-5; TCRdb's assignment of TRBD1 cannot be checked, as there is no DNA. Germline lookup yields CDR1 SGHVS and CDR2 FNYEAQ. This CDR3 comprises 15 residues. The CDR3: CASSLRDRIEETQYF.

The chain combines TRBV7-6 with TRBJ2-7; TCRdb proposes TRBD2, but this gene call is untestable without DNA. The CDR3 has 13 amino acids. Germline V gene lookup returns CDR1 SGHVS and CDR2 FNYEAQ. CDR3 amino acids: CASSLGEGHEQYF.

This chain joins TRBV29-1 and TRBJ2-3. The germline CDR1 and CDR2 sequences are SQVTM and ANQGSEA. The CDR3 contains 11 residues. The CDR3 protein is CSVLITDTQYF.

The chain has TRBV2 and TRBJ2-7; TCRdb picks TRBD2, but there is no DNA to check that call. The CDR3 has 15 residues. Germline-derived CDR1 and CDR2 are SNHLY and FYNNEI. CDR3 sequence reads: CASRTGLARSYEQYF.

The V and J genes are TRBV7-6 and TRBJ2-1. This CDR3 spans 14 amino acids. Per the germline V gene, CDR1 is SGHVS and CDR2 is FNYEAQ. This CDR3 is CASSLRQLHNEQFF.

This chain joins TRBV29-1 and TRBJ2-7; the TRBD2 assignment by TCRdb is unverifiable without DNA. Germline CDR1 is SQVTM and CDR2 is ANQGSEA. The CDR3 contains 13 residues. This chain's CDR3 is CSVEEGQSPGQYF.

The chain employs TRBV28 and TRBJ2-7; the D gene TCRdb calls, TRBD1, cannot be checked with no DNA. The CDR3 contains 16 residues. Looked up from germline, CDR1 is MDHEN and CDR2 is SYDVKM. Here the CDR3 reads CASSFPGQGIAYEQYF. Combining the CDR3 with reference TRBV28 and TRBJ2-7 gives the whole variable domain DVKVTQSSRYLVKRTGEKVFLECVQDMDHENMFWYRQDPGLGLRLIYFSYDVKMKEKGDIPEGYSVSREKKERFSLILESASTNQTSMYLCASSFPGQGIAYEQYFGPGTRLTVT.

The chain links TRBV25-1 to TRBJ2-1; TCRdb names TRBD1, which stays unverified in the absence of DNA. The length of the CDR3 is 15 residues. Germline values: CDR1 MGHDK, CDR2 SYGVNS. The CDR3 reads CASQKEGAPYNEQFF. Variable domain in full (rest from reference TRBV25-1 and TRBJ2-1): EADIYQTPRYLVIGTGKKITLECSQTMGHDKMYWYQQDPGMELHLIHYSYGVNSTEKGDLSSESTVSRIRTEHFPLTLESARPSHTSQYLCASQKEGAPYNEQFFGPGTRLTVL.

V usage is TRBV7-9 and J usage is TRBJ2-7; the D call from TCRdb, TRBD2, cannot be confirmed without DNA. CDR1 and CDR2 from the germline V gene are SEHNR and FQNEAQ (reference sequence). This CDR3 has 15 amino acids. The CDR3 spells CASSLSGRAGYEQYF.

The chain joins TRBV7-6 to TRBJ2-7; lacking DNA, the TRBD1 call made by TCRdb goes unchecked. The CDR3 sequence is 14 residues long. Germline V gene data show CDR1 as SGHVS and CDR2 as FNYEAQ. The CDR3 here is CASSNTGGKDEQYF. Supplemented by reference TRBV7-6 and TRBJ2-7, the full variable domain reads GAGVSQSPRYKVTKRGQDVALRCDPISGHVSLYWYRQALGQGPEFLTYFNYEAQQDKSGLPNDRFSAERPEGSISTLTIQRTEQRDSAMYRCASSNTGGKDEQYFGPGTRLTVT.

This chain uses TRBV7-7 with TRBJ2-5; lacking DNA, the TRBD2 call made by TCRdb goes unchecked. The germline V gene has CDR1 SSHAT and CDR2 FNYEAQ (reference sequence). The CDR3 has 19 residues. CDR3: CASSFLVGGSEGYQETQYF. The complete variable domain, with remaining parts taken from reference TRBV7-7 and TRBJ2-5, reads GAGVSQSPRYKVTKRGQDVTLRCDPISSHATLYWYQQALGQGPEFLTYFNYEAQPDKSGLPSDRFSAERPEGSISTLTIQRTEQRDSAMYRCASSFLVGGSEGYQETQYFGPGTRLLVL.

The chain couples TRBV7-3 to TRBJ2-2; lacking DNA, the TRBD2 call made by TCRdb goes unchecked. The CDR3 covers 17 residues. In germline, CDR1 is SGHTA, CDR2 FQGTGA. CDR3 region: CASSLTRGGLRTGELFF.